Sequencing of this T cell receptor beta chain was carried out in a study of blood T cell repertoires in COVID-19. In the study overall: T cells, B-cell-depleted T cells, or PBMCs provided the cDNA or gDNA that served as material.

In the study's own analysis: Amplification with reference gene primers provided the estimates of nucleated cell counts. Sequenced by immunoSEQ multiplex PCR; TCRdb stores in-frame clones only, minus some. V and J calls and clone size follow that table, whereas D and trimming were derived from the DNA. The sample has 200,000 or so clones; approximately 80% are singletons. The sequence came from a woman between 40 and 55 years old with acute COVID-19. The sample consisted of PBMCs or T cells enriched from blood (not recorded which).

CDR3 sequence reads: CASSPSRVWTNEQFF. The DNA for the CDR3 is TGTGCCAGCTCACCCTCCAGGGTCTGGACGAATGAGCAGTTCTTC. V gene TRBV18 combines with J gene TRBJ2-1; tentative D call: TRBD1 (5 bases). Germline V lookup: CDR1 KGHSH, CDR2 LQKENI. Trimming left V 3 bases short and J 7 bases short, with 16 bases between. The CDR3 runs 15 residues.